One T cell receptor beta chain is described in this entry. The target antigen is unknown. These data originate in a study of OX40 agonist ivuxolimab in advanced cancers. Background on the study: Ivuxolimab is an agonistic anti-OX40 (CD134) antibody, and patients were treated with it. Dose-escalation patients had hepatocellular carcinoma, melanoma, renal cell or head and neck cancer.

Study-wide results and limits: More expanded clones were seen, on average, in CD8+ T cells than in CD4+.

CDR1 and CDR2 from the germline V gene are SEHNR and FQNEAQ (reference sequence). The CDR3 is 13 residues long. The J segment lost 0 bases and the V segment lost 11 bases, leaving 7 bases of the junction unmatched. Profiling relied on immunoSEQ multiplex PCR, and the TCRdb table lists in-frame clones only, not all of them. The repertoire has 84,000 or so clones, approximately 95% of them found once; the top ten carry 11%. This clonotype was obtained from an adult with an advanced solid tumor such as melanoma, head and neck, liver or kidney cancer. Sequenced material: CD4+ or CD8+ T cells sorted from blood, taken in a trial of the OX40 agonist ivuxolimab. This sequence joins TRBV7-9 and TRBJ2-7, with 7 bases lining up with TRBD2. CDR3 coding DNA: TGTGCCGGGGAGGGAACCGACTCCTACGAGCAGTACTTC. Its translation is CAGEGTDSYEQYF.